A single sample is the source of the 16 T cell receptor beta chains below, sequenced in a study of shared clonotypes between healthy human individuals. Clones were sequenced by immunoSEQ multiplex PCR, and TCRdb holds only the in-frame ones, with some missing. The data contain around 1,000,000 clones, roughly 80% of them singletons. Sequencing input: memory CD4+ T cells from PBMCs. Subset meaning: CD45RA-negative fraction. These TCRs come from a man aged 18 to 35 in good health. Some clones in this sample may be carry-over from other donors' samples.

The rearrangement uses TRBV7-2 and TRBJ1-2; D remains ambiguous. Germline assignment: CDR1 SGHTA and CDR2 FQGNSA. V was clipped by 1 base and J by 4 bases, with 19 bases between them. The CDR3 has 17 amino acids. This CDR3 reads CASSLGGAGGVVYGYTF. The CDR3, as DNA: TGTGCCAGCAGCTTAGGGGGTGCAGGAGGAGTCGTCTATGGCTACACCTTC.

In nucleotides, the CDR3 is TGTGCCAGCAGTTACGGGGGCAGATTCACCTACGAGCAGTACTTC. Its protein product is CASSYGGRFTYEQYF. The chain joins TRBV6-6 to TRBJ2-7; weak D call: TRBD1 (6 bases). V was clipped by 2 bases and J by 2 bases, with 13 bases between them. Per germline, CDR1 MNHNY and CDR2 SVGAGI (reference sequence). The CDR3 consists of 15 residues.

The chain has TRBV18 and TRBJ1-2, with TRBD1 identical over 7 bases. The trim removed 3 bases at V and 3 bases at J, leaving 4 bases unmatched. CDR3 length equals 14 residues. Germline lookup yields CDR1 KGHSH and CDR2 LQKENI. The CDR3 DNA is TGTGCCAGCTCACCCATGCAGGGGGACTATGGCTACACCTTC. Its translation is CASSPMQGDYGYTF. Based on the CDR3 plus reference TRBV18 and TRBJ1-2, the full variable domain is NAGVMQNPRHLVRRRGQEARLRCSPMKGHSHVYWYRQLPEEGLKFMVYLQKENIIDESGMPKERFSAEFPKEGPSILRIQQVVRGDSAAYFCASSPMQGDYGYTFGSGTRLTVV.

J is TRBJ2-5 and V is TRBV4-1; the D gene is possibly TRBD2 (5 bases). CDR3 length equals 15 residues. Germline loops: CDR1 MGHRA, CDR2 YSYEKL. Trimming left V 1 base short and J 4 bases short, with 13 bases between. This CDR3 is CASSQGSAGGETQYF. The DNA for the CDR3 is TGCGCCAGCAGCCAAGGATCAGCCGGAGGAGAGACCCAGTACTTC.

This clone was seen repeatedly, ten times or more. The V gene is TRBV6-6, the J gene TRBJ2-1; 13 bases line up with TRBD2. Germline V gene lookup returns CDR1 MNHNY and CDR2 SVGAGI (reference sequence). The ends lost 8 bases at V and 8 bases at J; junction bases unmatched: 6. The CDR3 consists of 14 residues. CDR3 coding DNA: TGTGCCAGCGGCACTAGCGGGAGGGTGGATGAGCAGTTCTTC. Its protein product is CASGTSGRVDEQFF.

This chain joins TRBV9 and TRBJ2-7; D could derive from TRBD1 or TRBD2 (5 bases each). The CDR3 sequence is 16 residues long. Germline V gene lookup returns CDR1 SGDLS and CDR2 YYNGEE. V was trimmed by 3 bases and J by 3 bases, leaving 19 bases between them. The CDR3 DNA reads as TGTGCCAGCAGCGAGGCCGGGACCTATGGGGACTACGAGCAGTACTTC. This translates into CASSEAGTYGDYEQYF. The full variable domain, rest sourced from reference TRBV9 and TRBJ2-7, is DSGVTQTPKHLITATGQRVTLRCSPRSGDLSVYWYQQSLDQGLQFLIQYYNGEERAKGNILERFSAQQFPDLHSELNLSSLELGDSALYFCASSEAGTYGDYEQYFGPGTRLTVT.

Here the CDR3 DNA reads TGTGCCAGCAGCTCGGGGAGACTACCATCCTACGAGCAGTACTTC. It yields the protein CASSSGRLPSYEQYF. V usage is TRBV7-9 and J usage is TRBJ2-7, with D tentatively TRBD2 (5 bases). The CDR3 runs to 15 residues. Trimming took off 4 bases at V and 1 base at J, with 14 bases between the two ends. CDR1 is SEHNR and CDR2 is FQNEAQ in the germline V gene (reference sequence).

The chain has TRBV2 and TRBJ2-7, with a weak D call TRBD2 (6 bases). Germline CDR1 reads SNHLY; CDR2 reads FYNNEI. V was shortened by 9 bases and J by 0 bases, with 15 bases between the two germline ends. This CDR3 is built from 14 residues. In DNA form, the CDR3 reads TGTGCCAGTGCCTTGTTGGGGGGCTCCTACGAGCAGTACTTC. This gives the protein CASALLGGSYEQYF.

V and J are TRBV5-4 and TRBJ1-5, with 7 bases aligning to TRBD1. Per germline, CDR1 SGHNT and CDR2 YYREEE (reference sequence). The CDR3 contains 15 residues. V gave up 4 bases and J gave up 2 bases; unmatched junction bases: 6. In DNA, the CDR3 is TGTGCCAGCAGCCCCCACAGGGGAGGCAATCAGCCCCAGCATTTT. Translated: CASSPHRGGNQPQHF.

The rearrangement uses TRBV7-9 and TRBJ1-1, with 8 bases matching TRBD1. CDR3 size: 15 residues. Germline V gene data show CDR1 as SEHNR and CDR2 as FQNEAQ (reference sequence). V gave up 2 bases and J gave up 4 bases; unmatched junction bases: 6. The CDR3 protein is CASSLNGQGGTEAFF. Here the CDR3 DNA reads TGTGCCAGCAGCTTAAATGGACAGGGCGGCACTGAAGCTTTCTTT.

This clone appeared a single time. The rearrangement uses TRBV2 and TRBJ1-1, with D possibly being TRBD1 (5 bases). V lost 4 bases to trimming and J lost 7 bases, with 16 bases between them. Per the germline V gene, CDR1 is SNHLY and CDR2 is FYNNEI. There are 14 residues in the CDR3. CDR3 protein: CASSVSGAGGEAFF. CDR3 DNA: TGTGCCAGCAGTGTTTCCGGGGCTGGCGGTGAAGCTTTCTTT.

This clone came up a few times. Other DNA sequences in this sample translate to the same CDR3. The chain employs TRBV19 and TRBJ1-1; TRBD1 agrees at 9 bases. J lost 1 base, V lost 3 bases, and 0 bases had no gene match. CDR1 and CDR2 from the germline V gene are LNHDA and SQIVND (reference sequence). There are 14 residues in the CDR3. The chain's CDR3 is CASSMGQGNTEAFF. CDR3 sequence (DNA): TGTGCCAGTAGTATGGGACAGGGGAACACTGAAGCTTTCTTT.

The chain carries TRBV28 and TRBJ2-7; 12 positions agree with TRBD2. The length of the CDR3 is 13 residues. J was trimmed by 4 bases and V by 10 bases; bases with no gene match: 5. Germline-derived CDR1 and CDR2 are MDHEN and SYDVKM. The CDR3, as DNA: TGTGCCATCAGGACTAGCGGGAAGTACGAGCAGTACTTC. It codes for CAIRTSGKYEQYF.

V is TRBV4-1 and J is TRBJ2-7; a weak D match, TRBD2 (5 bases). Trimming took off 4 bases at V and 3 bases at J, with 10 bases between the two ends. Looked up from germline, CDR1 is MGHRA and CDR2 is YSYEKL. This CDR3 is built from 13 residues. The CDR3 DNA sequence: TGCGCCAGCAGCCTAGGGAGTGGCTACGAGCAGTACTTC. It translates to CASSLGSGYEQYF.

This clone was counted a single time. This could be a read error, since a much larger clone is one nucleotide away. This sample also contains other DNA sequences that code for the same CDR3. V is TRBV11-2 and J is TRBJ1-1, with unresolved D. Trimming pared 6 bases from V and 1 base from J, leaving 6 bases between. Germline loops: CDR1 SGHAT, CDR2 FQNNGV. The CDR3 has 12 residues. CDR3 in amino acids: CASSRQNTEAFF. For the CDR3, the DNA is TGTGCCAGCAGTCGACAGAACACTGAAGCTTTCTTT.

The CDR3 region has the DNA TGTGCCAGCGTTGGGTACCGGGGTTACAATGAGTGGCAGTTCTTC. Protein product: CASVGYRGYNEWQFF. The chain employs TRBV28 and TRBJ2-1, with D perhaps matching TRBD2 (5 bases). Between the trimmed V and J ends, which lost 8 bases and 12 bases, there was a span of 26 bases. Germline V CDR1 and CDR2: MDHEN, SYDVKM. The CDR3 has 15 amino acids.